A single sample is the source of the 31 T cell receptor beta chains below, sequenced in a study of T cell changes during pregnancy in multiple sclerosis. Clones were sequenced by immunoSEQ multiplex PCR, and TCRdb holds only the in-frame ones, with some missing. The table includes fewer than 150,000 clones, roughly 97% detected once. Material: peripheral blood, obtained after pregnancy. All receptors come from a female donor with multiple sclerosis, enrolled in a pregnancy study.

This clone was seen just once. As DNA, the CDR3 is TGTGCCAGCAGCGCTCAGGGATACCCCGGGGAGCTGTTTTTT. Translated: CASSAQGYPGELFF. V usage is TRBV28 and J usage is TRBJ2-2; TRBD1 might be the D (5 bases). Germline V CDR1 and CDR2: MDHEN, SYDVKM. Trimming pared 6 bases from V and 6 bases from J, leaving 14 bases between. The CDR3 sequence is 14 residues long.

The table lists this clone with a count of one. V usage is TRBV2 and J usage is TRBJ2-7; no clear D gene. Per the germline V gene, CDR1 is SNHLY and CDR2 is FYNNEI. The CDR3 extends over 13 amino acids. Trimming removed 2 bases at V and 1 base at J, with 6 bases between. CDR3 protein: CASSESQSYEQYF. DNA of the CDR3: TGTGCCAGCAGTGAAAGCCAATCCTACGAGCAGTACTTC.

This rearrangement joins TRBV2 to TRBJ1-4; TRBD1 might be the D (5 bases). CDR3 size: 14 residues. V was shortened by 7 bases and J by 0 bases, with 9 bases between the two germline ends. Germline CDR1 and CDR2: SNHLY and FYNNEI. Here the CDR3 DNA reads TGTGCCAGCAACTGGGGGGCAACTAATGAAAAACTGTTTTTT. Protein sequence: CASNWGATNEKLFF. Full variable domain (remainder filled in from reference TRBV2 and TRBJ1-4): EPEVTQTPSHQVTQMGQEVILRCVPISNHLYFYWYRQILGQKVEFLVSFYNNEISEKSEIFDDQFSVERPDGSNFTLKIRSTKLEDSAMYFCASNWGATNEKLFFGSGTQLSVL.

This chain joins TRBV13 and TRBJ2-7; 8 positions match TRBD1. Germline-derived CDR1 and CDR2 are PRHDT and FYEKMQ (reference sequence). J was trimmed by 6 bases and V by 2 bases; bases with no gene match: 9. The CDR3 covers 15 residues. Here the CDR3 reads CASSLSGQGAGEQYF. CDR3 in DNA: TGTGCCAGCAGCTTATCTGGCCAGGGGGCCGGCGAGCAGTACTTC.

CDR3 sequence reads: CSAPRADTQYF. The DNA for the CDR3 is TGCAGTGCCCCTCGTGCAGATACGCAGTATTTT. J is TRBJ2-3 and V is TRBV20-1; no firm D call. V was shortened by 6 bases and J by 4 bases, with 8 bases between the two germline ends. Germline V gene lookup returns CDR1 DFQATT and CDR2 SNEGSKA (reference sequence). The CDR3 totals 11 residues.

The J gene is TRBJ2-7, the V gene TRBV6-1; the match to TRBD1 covers 7 bases. In germline, CDR1 is MNHNS, CDR2 SASEGT. J was trimmed by 3 bases and V by 6 bases; bases with no gene match: 5. The CDR3 has 13 residues. The CDR3: CASSLGQSYEQYF. In DNA form, the CDR3 reads TGTGCCAGCAGCTTGGGACAGAGCTACGAGCAGTACTTC.

The chain links TRBV6-4 to TRBJ2-2; 9 nucleotides align to TRBD2. V was pared by 8 bases and J by 3 bases, with 10 bases of the junction left unmatched. The CDR3 contains 16 residues. Per germline, CDR1 MRHNA and CDR2 SNTAGT. CDR3 in DNA: TGTGCCAGCGGTAGCGGGAGAGGCGGCGACACCGGGGAGCTGTTTTTT. It codes for CASGSGRGGDTGELFF.

V usage is TRBV19 and J usage is TRBJ1-4; 9 positions agree with TRBD1. The CDR3 covers 14 residues. Germline assignment: CDR1 LNHDA and CDR2 SQIVND (reference sequence). Trimming at V came to 6 bases and at J to 5 bases, leaving 4 bases not matched to a gene. The DNA for the CDR3 is TGTGCCAGTAGGACAGGGGGGAAAAATGAAAAACTGTTTTTT. Translated, it gives CASRTGGKNEKLFF.

The chain has TRBV11-2 and TRBJ2-5, with a tentative D call TRBD2 (6 bases). The CDR3 totals 13 residues. Germline V gene lookup returns CDR1 SGHAT and CDR2 FQNNGV. Trimming pared 5 bases from V and 5 bases from J, leaving 12 bases between. The CDR3 DNA follows: TGTGCCAGCAGCCCGGGAGTAAGTGAGACCCAGTACTTC. It yields the protein CASSPGVSETQYF.

J is TRBJ2-1 and V is TRBV4-2; TRBD2 matches at 11 bases. The V and J ends lost 0 bases and 8 bases, in that order; junction bases with no gene match: 12. CDR1 is LGHNA, CDR2 YNFKEQ, per germline. CDR3 length: 18 residues. The CDR3 spells CASSQDGVGLAARYEQFF. Here the CDR3 DNA reads TGTGCCAGCAGCCAAGATGGGGTGGGACTAGCGGCCCGGTATGAGCAGTTCTTC.

With respect to this clone: In the same sample, other DNA sequences code for this CDR3. This chain links TRBV28 with TRBJ1-1, with unresolved D. This CDR3 comprises 13 residues. V lost 6 bases to trimming and J lost 1 base, with 9 bases between them. Germline lookup yields CDR1 MDHEN and CDR2 SYDVKM. Here the CDR3 DNA reads TGTGCCAGCAGCCTACCGGGGAACACTGAAGCTTTCTTT. It yields the protein CASSLPGNTEAFF.

A few counts support this clone. The chain combines TRBV7-3 with TRBJ1-1, with 7 bases lining up with TRBD1. The V gene's germline CDR1 is SGHTA and CDR2 FQGTGA. Germline trimming cut 4 bases from V and 4 bases from J; bases unmatched to any gene: 3. The CDR3 covers 13 residues. As DNA, the CDR3 is TGTGCCAGCAGCTCGACAGGGCCCACTGAAGCTTTCTTT. Amino acid sequence: CASSSTGPTEAFF.

The chain links TRBV4-2 to TRBJ1-1; unclear D gene. The V and J ends lost 0 bases and 7 bases respectively, with 18 bases between them. The CDR3 sequence is 16 residues long. From germline, CDR1 is LGHNA and CDR2 YNFKEQ. The CDR3 protein is CASSQEKRQAANEAFF. The CDR3 DNA follows: TGTGCCAGCAGCCAAGAAAAGCGGCAAGCCGCTAATGAAGCTTTCTTT.

This clone was recorded only once. This sequence joins TRBV7-2 and TRBJ1-2; possibly TRBD1 for D (5 bases). V lost 1 base to trimming and J lost 4 bases, with 10 bases between them. The CDR3 is 14 amino acids. Germline loops: CDR1 SGHTA, CDR2 FQGNSA. CDR3 protein: CASSLEGQGYGYTF. The CDR3 coding sequence is TGTGCCAGCAGCTTAGAAGGTCAGGGCTATGGCTACACCTTC. Supplemented by reference TRBV7-2 and TRBJ1-2, the full variable domain reads GAGVSQSPSNKVTEKGKDVELRCDPISGHTALYWYRQSLGQGLEFLIYFQGNSAPDKSGLPSDRFSAERTGGSVSTLTIQRTQQEDSAVYLCASSLEGQGYGYTFGSGTRLTVV.

The rearrangement uses TRBV5-3 and TRBJ1-1; no firm D call. TRBV5-3 is an ORF for which the function is uncertain. The CDR3 loop spans 12 amino acids. The V and J ends lost 4 bases and 2 bases respectively, with 6 bases between them. This CDR3 is CARSDTNTEAFF. CDR3 DNA sequence: TGTGCCAGAAGCGACACAAACACTGAAGCTTTCTTT.

J is TRBJ2-5 and V is TRBV23-1; D gene uncertain. TRBV23-1 carries the ORF label, with uncertain function. V lost 0 bases and J 5 bases, leaving 10 bases between the germline ends. CDR3 length: 14 amino acids. CDR3: CASSQSARSETQYF. CDR3 DNA: TGCGCCAGCAGTCAATCGGCCAGAAGTGAGACCCAGTACTTC.

V and J are TRBV19 and TRBJ2-6, with unresolved D. Looked up from germline, CDR1 is LNHDA and CDR2 is SQIVND (reference sequence). CDR3 size: 15 residues. V shed 2 bases and J shed 0 bases, with 5 bases lying between them. Here the CDR3 DNA reads TGTGCCAGTAGTATAACTTTCTCTGGGGCCAACGTCCTGACTTTC. Encoded protein: CASSITFSGANVLTF.

This clone came up once. This sequence joins TRBV19 and TRBJ1-2; a weak D match, TRBD1 (5 bases). The V end was cut by 3 bases, the J end by 8 bases, with 16 bases between. This CDR3 contains 14 residues. Germline V gives CDR1 LNHDA, CDR2 SQIVND (reference sequence). This chain's CDR3 is CASSMRQYRVGYTF. The CDR3, as DNA: TGTGCCAGTAGTATGAGACAGTACCGAGTGGGCTACACCTTC.

The chain uses TRBV28 and TRBJ1-5; TRBD1 aligns across 8 bases. CDR1 and CDR2 (germline): MDHEN, SYDVKM. Trimming removed 3 bases from V and 0 bases from J; junction bases left unmatched: 10. The CDR3 is 18 residues long. The CDR3 nucleotides read TGTGCCAGCAGTTTCCAGGGGGCGCCGGGATATAGCAATCAGCCCCAGCATTTT. This codes for CASSFQGAPGYSNQPQHF.

The chain has TRBV7-9 and TRBJ2-2; TRBD2 aligns across 11 bases. V lost 7 bases to trimming and J lost 6 bases; unmatched junction nucleotides: 4. The CDR3 extends over 14 amino acids. CDR1 is SEHNR and CDR2 is FQNEAQ in the germline V gene (reference sequence). CDR3 nucleotide sequence: TGTGCCAGCAACCTAGCGGGAGGTCCCGGGGAGCTGTTTTTT. Amino acid sequence: CASNLAGGPGELFF.

The chain couples TRBV19 to TRBJ1-5; 9 bases are a match to TRBD1. From germline, CDR1 is LNHDA and CDR2 SQIVND (reference sequence). CDR3 length equals 16 residues. J was trimmed by 7 bases and V by 3 bases; bases with no gene match: 10. The CDR3 DNA is TGTGCCAGTAGTATGCGGACAGGGGTCCTCGAACAGCCCCAGCATTTT. It translates to CASSMRTGVLEQPQHF.

The chain combines TRBV5-4 with TRBJ1-2; 9 bases agree with TRBD1. The CDR3 is 16 amino acids. Germline CDR1 SGHNT, CDR2 YYREEE (reference sequence). With 0 bases clipped from V and 5 bases from J, the junction kept 8 bases outside the gene matches. CDR3 DNA sequence: TGTGCCAGCAGCTTGGAGATTGTGGGACAGGGTTATGGCTACACCTTC. Its protein product is CASSLEIVGQGYGYTF.

The chain joins TRBV4-2 to TRBJ2-1; 15 bases map to TRBD2. V lost 3 bases, J lost 2 bases, and 2 bases stayed unmatched. The germline V gene encodes CDR1 LGHNA and CDR2 YNFKEQ. CDR3 size: 17 residues. The CDR3 loop is CASSQGTSGRTYNEQFF. DNA for the CDR3: TGTGCCAGCAGCCAGGGGACTAGCGGGAGGACCTACAATGAGCAGTTCTTC.

This chain connects TRBV10-3 to TRBJ2-7; 10 nucleotides match TRBD2. The germline V gene has CDR1 ENHRY and CDR2 SYGVKD. V lost 2 bases, J lost 2 bases, and 6 bases stayed unmatched. The length of the CDR3 is 16 residues. The CDR3 sequence is CAISERGTSGTYEQYF. The CDR3 DNA reads as TGTGCCATCAGTGAGAGGGGAACTAGCGGGACCTACGAGCAGTACTTC.

V usage is TRBV28 and J usage is TRBJ1-5, with D tentatively TRBD1 (5 bases). CDR1 MDHEN and CDR2 SYDVKM come from the germline V gene. The germline V and J ends were trimmed by 5 bases and 5 bases, with 19 bases remaining between them. The CDR3 consists of 16 residues. CDR3 in DNA: TGTGCCAGCAGTATGCCGTCCGTCGGGACTTATCAGCCCCAGCATTTT. This encodes CASSMPSVGTYQPQHF.

The gene calls are TRBV13 and TRBJ1-2; 7 nucleotides line up with TRBD1. Losses at the gene ends were 4 bases for V and 4 bases for J; bases not matched to a gene: 9. Germline V gives CDR1 PRHDT, CDR2 FYEKMQ (reference sequence). The CDR3 sequence is 15 residues long. In DNA form, the CDR3 reads TGTGCCAGCAGCTCATCCACAGGGGTGGGCTATGGCTACACCTTC. It encodes CASSSSTGVGYGYTF. Full variable domain (rest looked up from reference TRBV13 and TRBJ1-2): AAGVIQSPRHLIKEKRETATLKCYPIPRHDTVYWYQQGPGQDPQFLISFYEKMQSDKGSIPDRFSAQQFSDYHSELNMSSLELGDSALYFCASSSSTGVGYGYTFGSGTRLTVV.

The chain has TRBV28 and TRBJ2-4; 7 bases are a match to TRBD1. Trimming cost V 3 bases and J 0 bases; bases outside gene matches: 23. The germline gives CDR1 MDHEN, CDR2 SYDVKM. CDR3 length: 22 residues. DNA for the CDR3: TGTGCCAGCAGTTTCACTTATGGGGGACAGAACGGATTCCGACTAGCCAAAAACATTCAGTACTTC. This translates into CASSFTYGGQNGFRLAKNIQYF.

The chain employs TRBV9 and TRBJ2-1; 7 nucleotides align to TRBD2. V was clipped by 4 bases and J by 7 bases; unmatched bases: 8. This CDR3 spans 14 amino acids. Per germline, CDR1 SGDLS and CDR2 YYNGEE. The CDR3 DNA reads as TGTGCCAGCAGCCCGCGGGGGTCCCAAAATGAGCAGTTCTTC. Translation: CASSPRGSQNEQFF.

This chain uses TRBV5-1 with TRBJ2-3, with no clear D. V lost 0 bases to trimming and J lost 1 base, with 18 bases between them. CDR3 length: 18 amino acids. In germline, CDR1 is SGHRS, CDR2 YFSETQ. CDR3 sequence reads: CASSLEPITSGGTDTQYF. The CDR3 nucleotides are TGCGCCAGCAGCTTGGAACCAATCACCTCCGGAGGCACAGATACGCAGTATTTT.

The V call is TRBV28, the J call TRBJ2-7; 8 bases match TRBD1. CDR1 is MDHEN, CDR2 SYDVKM, per germline. The CDR3 is 15 amino acids. Trimming at V came to 3 bases and at J to 3 bases, leaving 7 bases not matched to a gene. The CDR3 DNA sequence: TGTGCCAGCAGTTTGGCCCTTGGACAGGGCTACGAGCAGTACTTC. Encoded protein: CASSLALGQGYEQYF.

The rearrangement joins TRBV28 to TRBJ2-1; TRBD2 matches 13 bases. CDR1 and CDR2 from the germline V gene are MDHEN and SYDVKM. Trimming took 4 bases from V and 8 from J; bases not matched to a gene: 11. There are 17 residues in the CDR3. CDR3 DNA: TGTGCCAGCAGTTACCCCACGGGACTAGCGGGAAGATATGAGCAGTTCTTC. Residues: CASSYPTGLAGRYEQFF.